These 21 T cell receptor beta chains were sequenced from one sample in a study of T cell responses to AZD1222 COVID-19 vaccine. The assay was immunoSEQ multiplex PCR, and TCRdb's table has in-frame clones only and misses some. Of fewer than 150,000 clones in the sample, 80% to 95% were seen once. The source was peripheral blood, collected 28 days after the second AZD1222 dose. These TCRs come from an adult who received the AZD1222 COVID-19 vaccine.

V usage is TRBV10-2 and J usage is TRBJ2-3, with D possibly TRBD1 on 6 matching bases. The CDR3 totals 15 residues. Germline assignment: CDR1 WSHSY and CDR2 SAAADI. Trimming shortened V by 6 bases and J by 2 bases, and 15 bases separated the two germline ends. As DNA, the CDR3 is TGCGCCAGCAGAGCATTCAGGGGCCCCACAGATACGCAGTATTTT. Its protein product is CASRAFRGPTDTQYF.

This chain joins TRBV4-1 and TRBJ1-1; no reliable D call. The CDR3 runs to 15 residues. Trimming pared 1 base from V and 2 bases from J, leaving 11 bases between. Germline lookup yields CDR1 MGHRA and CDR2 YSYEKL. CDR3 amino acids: CASSQVSGANTEAFF. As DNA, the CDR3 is TGCGCCAGCAGCCAAGTATCGGGCGCCAACACTGAAGCTTTCTTT.

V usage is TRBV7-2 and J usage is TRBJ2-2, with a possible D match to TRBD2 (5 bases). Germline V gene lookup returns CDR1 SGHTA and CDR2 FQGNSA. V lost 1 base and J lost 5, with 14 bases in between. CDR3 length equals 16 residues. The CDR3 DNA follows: TGTGCCAGCAGCTTAGTATCGGGGATAGGGACCGGGGAGCTGTTTTTT. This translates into CASSLVSGIGTGELFF.

The CDR3 region is CASSSEWGQPQHF. The CDR3 bases are TGTGCCAGCAGCAGCGAATGGGGTCAGCCCCAGCATTTT. The chain uses TRBV6-5 and TRBJ1-5; D not resolved. The length of the CDR3 is 13 residues. The V and J ends lost 6 bases and 6 bases respectively, with 12 bases between them. In germline, CDR1 is MNHEY, CDR2 SVGAGI.

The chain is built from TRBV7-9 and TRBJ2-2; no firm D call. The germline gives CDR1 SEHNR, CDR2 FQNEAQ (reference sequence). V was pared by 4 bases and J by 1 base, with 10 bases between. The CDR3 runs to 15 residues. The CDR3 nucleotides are TGTGCCAGCAGCTCCGGGCCGATGAACACCGGGGAGCTGTTTTTT. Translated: CASSSGPMNTGELFF.

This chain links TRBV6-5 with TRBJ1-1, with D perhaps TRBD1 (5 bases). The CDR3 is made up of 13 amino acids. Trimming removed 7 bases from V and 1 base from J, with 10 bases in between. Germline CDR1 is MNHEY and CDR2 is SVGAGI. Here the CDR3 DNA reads TGTGCCAGCAACAGACAGAAGAACACTGAAGCTTTCTTT. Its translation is CASNRQKNTEAFF.

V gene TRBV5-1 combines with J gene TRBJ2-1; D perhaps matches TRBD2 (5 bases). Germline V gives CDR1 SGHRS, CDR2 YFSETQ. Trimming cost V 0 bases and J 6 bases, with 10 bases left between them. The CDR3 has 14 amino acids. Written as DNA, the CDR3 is TGCGCCAGCAGCTTGGCCGGGGTTTTCAATGAGCAGTTCTTC. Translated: CASSLAGVFNEQFF.

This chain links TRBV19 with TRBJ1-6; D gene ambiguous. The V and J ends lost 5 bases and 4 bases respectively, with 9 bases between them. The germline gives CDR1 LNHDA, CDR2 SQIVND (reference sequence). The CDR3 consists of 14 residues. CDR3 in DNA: TGTGCCAGTAGTCGGGTACGATATAATTCACCCCTCCACTTT. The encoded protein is CASSRVRYNSPLHF.

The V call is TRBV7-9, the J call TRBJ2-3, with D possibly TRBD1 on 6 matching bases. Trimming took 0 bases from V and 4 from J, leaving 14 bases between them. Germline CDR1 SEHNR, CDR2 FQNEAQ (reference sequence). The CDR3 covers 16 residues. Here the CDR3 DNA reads TGTGCCAGCAGCTTAGCGAGGGGGTTATGGGCAGATACGCAGTATTTT. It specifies CASSLARGLWADTQYF.

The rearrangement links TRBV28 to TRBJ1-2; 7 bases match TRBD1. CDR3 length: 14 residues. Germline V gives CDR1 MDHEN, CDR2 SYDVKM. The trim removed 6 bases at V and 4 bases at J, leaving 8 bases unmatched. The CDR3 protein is CASSTPQGTYGYTF. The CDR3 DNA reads TGTGCCAGCAGCACCCCACAGGGGACCTATGGCTACACCTTC.

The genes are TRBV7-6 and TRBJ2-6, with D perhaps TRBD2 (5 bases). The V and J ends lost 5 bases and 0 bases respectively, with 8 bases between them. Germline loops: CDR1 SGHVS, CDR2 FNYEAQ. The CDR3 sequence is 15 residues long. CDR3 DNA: TGTGCCAGCAGCGCAGGACTCTCTGGGGCCAACGTCCTGACTTTC. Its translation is CASSAGLSGANVLTF.

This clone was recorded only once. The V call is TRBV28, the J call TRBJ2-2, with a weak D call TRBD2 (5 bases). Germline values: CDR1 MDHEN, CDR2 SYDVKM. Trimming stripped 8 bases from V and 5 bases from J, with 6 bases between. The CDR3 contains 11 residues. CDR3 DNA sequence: TGTGCCAGCCGGGGAACCGGGGAGCTGTTTTTT. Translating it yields CASRGTGELFF.

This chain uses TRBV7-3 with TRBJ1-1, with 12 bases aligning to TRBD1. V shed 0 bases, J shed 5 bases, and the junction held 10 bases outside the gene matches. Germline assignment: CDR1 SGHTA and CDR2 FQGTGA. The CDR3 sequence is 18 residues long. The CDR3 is CASSLTGQGASRSTEAFF. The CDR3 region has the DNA TGTGCCAGCAGCTTAACGGGACAGGGGGCCAGTCGGAGTACTGAAGCTTTCTTT.

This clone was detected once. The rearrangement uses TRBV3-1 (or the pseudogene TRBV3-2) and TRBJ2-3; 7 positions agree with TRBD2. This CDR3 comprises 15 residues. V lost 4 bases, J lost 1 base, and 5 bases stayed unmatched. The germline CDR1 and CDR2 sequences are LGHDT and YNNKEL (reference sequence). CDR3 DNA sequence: TGTGCCAGCAGCCCTAGCGGAGGGGGCACAGATACGCAGTATTTT. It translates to CASSPSGGGTDTQYF.

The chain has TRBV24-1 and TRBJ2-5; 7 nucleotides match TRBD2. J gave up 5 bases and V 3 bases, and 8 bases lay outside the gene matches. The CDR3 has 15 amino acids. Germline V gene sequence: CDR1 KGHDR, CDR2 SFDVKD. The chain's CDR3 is CATSDPGGGTETQYF. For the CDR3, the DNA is TGTGCCACCAGTGATCCGGGGGGAGGCACGGAGACCCAGTACTTC.

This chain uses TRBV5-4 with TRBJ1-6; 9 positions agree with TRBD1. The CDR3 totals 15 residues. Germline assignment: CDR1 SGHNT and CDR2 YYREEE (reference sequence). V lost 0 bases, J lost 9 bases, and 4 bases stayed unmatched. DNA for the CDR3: TGTGCCAGCAGCTTGGGGACAGGGGTCGGTTCACCCCTCCACTTT. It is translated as CASSLGTGVGSPLHF.

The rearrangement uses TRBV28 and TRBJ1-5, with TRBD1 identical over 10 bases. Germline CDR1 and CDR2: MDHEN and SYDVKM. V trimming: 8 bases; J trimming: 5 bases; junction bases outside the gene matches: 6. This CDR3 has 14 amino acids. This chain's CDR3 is CASRPGQGYQPQHF. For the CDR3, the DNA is TGTGCCAGCCGTCCGGGACAGGGGTATCAGCCCCAGCATTTT.

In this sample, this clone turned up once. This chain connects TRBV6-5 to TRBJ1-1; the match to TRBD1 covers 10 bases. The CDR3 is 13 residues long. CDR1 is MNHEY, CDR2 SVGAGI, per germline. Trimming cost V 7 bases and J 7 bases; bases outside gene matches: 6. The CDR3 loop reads CASIDRGRGEAFF. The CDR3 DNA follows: TGTGCCAGCATCGACAGGGGGCGAGGTGAAGCTTTCTTT.

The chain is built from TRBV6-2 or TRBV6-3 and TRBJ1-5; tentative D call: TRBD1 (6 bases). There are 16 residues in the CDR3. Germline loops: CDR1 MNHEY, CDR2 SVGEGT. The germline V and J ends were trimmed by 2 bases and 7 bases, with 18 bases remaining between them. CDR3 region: CASSYGYRVRGQPQHF. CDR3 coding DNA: TGTGCCAGCAGTTACGGCTACAGGGTGAGGGGGCAGCCCCAGCATTTT.

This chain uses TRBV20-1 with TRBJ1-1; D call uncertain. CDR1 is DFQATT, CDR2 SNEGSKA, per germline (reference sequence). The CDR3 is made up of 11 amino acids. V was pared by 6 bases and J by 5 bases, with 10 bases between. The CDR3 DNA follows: TGCAGTGCCAGACCGGCGACTGAAGCTTTCTTT. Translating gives CSARPATEAFF.

The CDR3 coding sequence is TGTGCCTGGAGTGAGGGGATGAACACTGAAGCTTTCTTT. This translates into CAWSEGMNTEAFF. The chain is built from TRBV30 and TRBJ1-1, with D possibly TRBD1 on 5 matching bases. The CDR3 is 13 residues long. Looked up from germline, CDR1 is GTSNPN and CDR2 is SVGIG (reference sequence). The germline V and J ends were trimmed by 1 base and 0 bases, with 6 bases remaining between them.